This TCR beta chain was recovered during a study of post-analysis software for immune sequencing data (dated by TCRdb to between 2014 and 2016). Some background on the complete study: Disease courses on record covered relapsing-remitting, secondary progressive and progressive-relapsing multiple sclerosis, though some patients had no subtype annotation. A subset of samples was prepared in parallel using single-end sample barcoding, then pooled and co-amplified after Illumina adapter ligation. Patient repertoires were compared against roughly 12 previously published healthy control repertoires from donors aged 6 to 25 years. Broad study findings and their caveats: Normalized Chao1 diversity was significantly lower in multiple sclerosis patients than controls, suggesting substantial peripheral T-cell clonal expansion. The control group was slightly older than the multiple sclerosis patient group. Direct clustering with F measure revealed strong co-clustering of samples prepared in the same batch, which led to a batch-effect correction. Patients showed significantly higher frequencies than controls for about five TRBV segments, among them TRBV5-6, TRBV5-1 and TRBV20-1.

Notes on this clonotype: Which antigen it targets is not known. Base qualities are missing; no much larger clone stands one base away.

The protocol used for the library was PCR. The listed sequencing device is Illumina HiSeq 2500. To reduce PCR and sequencing biases, unique molecular identifiers were built into the TCR beta cDNA libraries. Per 1 to 10 million input T cells, approximately 500,000 cDNA molecules were obtained, such that each molecule approximated one T cell. Patient libraries were prepared and sequenced with the same protocol used for the earlier healthy control dataset. Samples belonging to the same batch were prepared together, multiplexed and sequenced on a shared HiSeq lane. Per the authors' processing: MIGEC was used to process the raw barcoded reads, and molecular identifier groups with only a single read were discarded before consensus assembly and CDR3 extraction. VDJtools was used for post-analysis of the clonotype tables, and diversity was normalized by down-sampling every dataset to the size of the smallest sample. In repertoire overlap clustering, CDR3 amino acid sequences, but not nucleotide sequences, were matched to correct batch-related cross-sample contamination. TCRdb trimmed the raw reads at Q25, called clones with MiXCR and kept productive beta chains. CDR3 protein duplicates are merged, each entry listing the most common genes and DNA. The V and J calls and clone size come from TCRdb's table, not from the authors' own analysis. The sample records 400,000 to 500,000 distinct CDR3 sequences, more than 30% of which are singletons. The ten largest account for about 8% of the sample.

TCR beta repertoires were profiled from peripheral blood of under 15 young patients with multiple sclerosis to demonstrate the VDJtools post-analysis software. The multiple sclerosis patients were children and adolescents ranging in age from roughly 6 to 16 years. Sequences SNHLY (CDR1) and FYNNEI (CDR2) are obtained from the germline V gene. From the cysteine through the phenylalanine, the CDR3 covers 16 amino acids. Here the CDR3 DNA is all that survives: 48 bases in frame from base 1. The chain links TRBV2 with TRBJ2-5; 11 bases in between match TRBD2. The J call may be wrong; the DNA end is better matched by TRBJ2-7. The receptor was derived from a girl aged 2 to 9 with multiple sclerosis. Material for sequencing was blood. The DNA sequence is TGTGCCAGCAGCCGAGCGCTACTAGCGGGAGCCTACGAGCAGTACTTC. This yields the protein CASSRALLAGAYEQYF.